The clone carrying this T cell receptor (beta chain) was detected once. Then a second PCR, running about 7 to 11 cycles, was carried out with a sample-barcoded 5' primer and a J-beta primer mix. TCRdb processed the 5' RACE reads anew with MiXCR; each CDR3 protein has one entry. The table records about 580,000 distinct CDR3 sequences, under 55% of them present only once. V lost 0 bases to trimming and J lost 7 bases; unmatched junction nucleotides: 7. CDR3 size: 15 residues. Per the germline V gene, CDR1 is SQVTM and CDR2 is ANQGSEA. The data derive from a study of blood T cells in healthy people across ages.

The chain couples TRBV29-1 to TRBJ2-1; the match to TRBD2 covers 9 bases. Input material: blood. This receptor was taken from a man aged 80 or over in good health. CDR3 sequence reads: CSVEDLGTSLNEQFF. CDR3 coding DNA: TGCAGCGTTGAAGATCTTGGGACTAGCTTGAATGAGCAGTTCTTC.